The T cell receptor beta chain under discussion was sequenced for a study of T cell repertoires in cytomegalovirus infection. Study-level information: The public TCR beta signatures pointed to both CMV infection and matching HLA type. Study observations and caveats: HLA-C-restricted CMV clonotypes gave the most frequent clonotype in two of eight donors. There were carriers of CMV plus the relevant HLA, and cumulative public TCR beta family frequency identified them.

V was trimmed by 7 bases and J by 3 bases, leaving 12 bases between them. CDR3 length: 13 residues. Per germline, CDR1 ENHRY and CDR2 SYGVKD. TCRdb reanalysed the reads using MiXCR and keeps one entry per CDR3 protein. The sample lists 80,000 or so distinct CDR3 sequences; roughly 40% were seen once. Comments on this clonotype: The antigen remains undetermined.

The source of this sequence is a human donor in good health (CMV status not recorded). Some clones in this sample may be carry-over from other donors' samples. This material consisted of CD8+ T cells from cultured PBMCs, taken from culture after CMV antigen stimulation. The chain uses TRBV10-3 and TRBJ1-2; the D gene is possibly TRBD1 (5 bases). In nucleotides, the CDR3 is TGTGCCATCACCTCGGGGGGAGACTATGGCTACACCTTC. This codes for CAITSGGDYGYTF.